The rows below give T cell receptor beta chains drawn from one sample of a study of CD4 T cells in relation to SARS-CoV-2 and coronaviruses. The protocol was immunoSEQ multiplex PCR, while the TCRdb copy is restricted to in-frame clones and leaves out a portion. Altogether tens of thousands of clones are present, 75% to 85% being singletons, with the ten largest covering about 12%. Antigens for these TCRs are unknown. Source material: CD4+ T cells from PBMCs, cultured in vitro. The receptors here all came from a human donor in good health. Each CDR3 is given with its conserved first and last residue. The order of the fields is D gene, clone size, J gene, V gene, CDR3 protein, CDR3 DNA. The D gene is left open where the match is weak. Not all rows give a size; the values are once, few, many and, for expanded clones, a class.

>.|.|TRBJ2-5|TRBV3-1/TRBV3-2
CASSQGDSGSQETQYF
TGTGCCAGCAGCCAAGGAGATAGCGGATCCCAAGAGACCCAGTACTTC
>TRBD1|few|TRBJ1-2|TRBV6-5
CALGQGEISRTF
TGTGCCCTGGGACAGGGGGAAATCTCTAGGACCTTC
>TRBD2|.|TRBJ2-7|TRBV11-1
CASSPGTSGNSYEQYF
TGTGCCAGCAGCCCCGGGACTAGCGGGAACTCCTACGAGCAGTACTTC
>TRBD1|.|TRBJ1-6|TRBV6-5
CASSYDRDNSPLHF
TGTGCCAGCAGTTATGACAGGGATAATTCACCCCTCCACTTT
>TRBD1|few|TRBJ1-2|TRBV5-1
CASSFGTEDGYTF
TGCGCCAGCAGCTTCGGGACAGAGGATGGCTACACCTTC
>.|few|TRBJ1-2|TRBV11-2
CASSYYGYTF
TGTGCCAGCAGTTACTATGGCTACACCTTC
>TRBD2|once|TRBJ2-7|TRBV3-1/TRBV3-2
CASSHSGRGYEQYF
TGTGCCAGCAGCCATAGCGGGAGGGGCTACGAGCAGTACTTC
>.|few|TRBJ2-7|TRBV20-1
CSASAQGEQYF
TGCAGTGCTAGCGCACAGGGCGAGCAGTACTTC
>TRBD2|.|TRBJ2-2|TRBV3-1/TRBV3-2
CASSQGGSATGELFF
TGTGCCAGCAGCCAAGGCGGGAGCGCAACCGGGGAGCTGTTTTTT
>.|.|TRBJ1-1|TRBV7-9
CASTPQDTEAFF
TGTGCCAGCACTCCCCAAGACACTGAAGCTTTCTTT
>.|.|TRBJ2-7|TRBV15
CATSPGWEPYEQYF
TGTGCCACCTCCCCGGGTTGGGAACCCTACGAGCAGTACTTC
>.|few|TRBJ1-5|TRBV19
CASTGGHWERNQPQHF
TGTGCCAGCACCGGGGGCCATTGGGAGCGCAATCAGCCCCAGCATTTT
>.|.|TRBJ2-1|TRBV18
CASSARGQSHNEQFF
TGTGCCAGCTCGGCCCGGGGGCAGAGTCACAATGAGCAGTTCTTC
>.|once|TRBJ2-7|TRBV3-1/TRBV3-2
CASSHSGRRYF
TGTGCCAGCAGCCATTCGGGCAGGAGGTACTTC
>.|few|TRBJ1-6|TRBV9
CASSNGGLGSPLHF
TGTGCCAGCAGCAACGGAGGGTTAGGATCACCCCTCCACTTT
>.|.|TRBJ1-2|TRBV11-2
CASSLGLVGQGYTF
TGTGCCAGCAGCTTAGGTCTGGTTGGGCAAGGCTACACCTTC
>.|.|TRBJ2-7|TRBV2
CASRSIRTLTYEQYF
TGTGCCAGCCGTTCGATCCGGACTTTAACCTACGAGCAGTACTTC
>.|.|TRBJ1-1|TRBV12-3/TRBV12-4
CASRSTVEAFF
TGTGCCAGCAGGTCCACGGTAGAAGCTTTCTTT
>.|.|TRBJ2-1|TRBV6-1
CASSEAERVYNEQFF
TGTGCCAGCAGTGAGGCGGAGCGGGTCTACAATGAGCAGTTCTTC
>.|.|TRBJ2-7|TRBV5-1
CASSLVAGVGYEQYF
TGCGCCAGCAGCTTGGTTGCAGGGGTTGGGTACGAGCAGTACTTC
>TRBD1|.|TRBJ1-1|TRBV7-6
CASSLGTGLNTEAFF
TGTGCCAGCAGCTTGGGGACAGGGTTGAACACTGAAGCTTTCTTT
>TRBD1|few|TRBJ2-1|TRBV25-1
CASSESTGGDEQFF
TGTGCCAGCAGTGAAAGTACAGGGGGCGATGAGCAGTTCTTC
>TRBD1|.|TRBJ2-1|TRBV2
CASTPDRGRNNEQFF
TGTGCCAGCACCCCGGACAGGGGGCGTAACAATGAGCAGTTCTTC
>TRBD1|.|TRBJ2-5|TRBV19
CATSAGTGGSETQYF
TGTGCCACCTCAGCCGGGACAGGGGGCTCAGAGACCCAGTACTTC
>TRBD2|.|TRBJ2-1|TRBV11-2
CASRLGTSGNNEQFF
TGTGCCAGCAGGCTAGGCACTAGCGGAAACAATGAGCAGTTCTTC
>TRBD1|.|TRBJ2-3|TRBV24-1
CATSDYQGAIVTDTQYF
TGTGCCACCAGTGATTACCAGGGGGCGATCGTAACAGATACGCAGTATTTT
>.|.|TRBJ2-1|TRBV15
CATSRGRGRDSNEQFF
TGTGCCACCAGCAGGGGTAGAGGGCGGGACTCTAATGAGCAGTTCTTC
>TRBD1|few|TRBJ1-2|TRBV10-1
CASSYEQDRGLGGYTF
TGCGCCAGCAGTTACGAACAGGACAGGGGGCTTGGTGGCTACACCTTC
>.|.|TRBJ1-3|TRBV5-8
CASRLQELSGNTIYF
TGTGCCAGCAGGTTACAGGAACTCTCTGGAAACACCATATATTTT
>.|.|TRBJ2-1|TRBV6-2/TRBV6-3
CASSYNEINEQFF
TGTGCCAGCAGTTACAATGAGATCAATGAGCAGTTCTTC
>.|.|TRBJ2-5|TRBV5-1
CASSGETQYF
TGCGCCAGCAGTGGGGAGACCCAGTACTTC
>.|.|TRBJ2-1|TRBV5-1
CASSPGQVSYNEQFF
TGCGCCAGCAGCCCCGGACAAGTCTCCTACAATGAGCAGTTCTTC
>.|.|TRBJ1-5|TRBV28
CASRSPGGARVQPQHF
TGTGCCAGCAGATCCCCGGGGGGGGCGCGAGTTCAGCCCCAGCATTTT
>.|.|TRBJ2-5|TRBV30
CAWSVPGYPQETQYF
TGTGCCTGGAGTGTACCCGGCTACCCGCAAGAGACCCAGTACTTC
>.|.|TRBJ2-2|TRBV10-1
CASSVDSGELFF
TGCGCCAGCAGTGTCGACTCCGGGGAGCTGTTTTTT
>.|.|TRBJ2-2|TRBV6-4
CASRPGPNTGELFF
TGTGCCAGCAGGCCGGGACCAAACACCGGGGAGCTGTTTTTT
>TRBD2|once|TRBJ2-7|TRBV28
CASRRTSGSYEQYF
TGTGCCAGCAGACGGACTAGCGGAAGCTACGAGCAGTACTTC
>.|few|TRBJ1-5|TRBV25-1
CASAGRTSNQPQHF
TGTGCCAGCGCAGGACGAACGAGCAATCAGCCCCAGCATTTT
>.|.|TRBJ1-2|TRBV19
CATNRGGGYTF
TGTGCCACCAATAGAGGCGGGGGCTACACCTTC
>.|.|TRBJ1-3|TRBV5-1
CASSLGLGGATGNTIYF
TGCGCCAGCAGCTTGGGCCTCGGGGGAGCCACTGGAAACACCATATATTTT
>TRBD2|.|TRBJ2-6|TRBV6-6
CASSPRTSGGAGANVLTF
TGTGCCAGCAGTCCCCGGACTAGCGGGGGGGCTGGGGCCAACGTCCTGACTTTC
>TRBD1|large|TRBJ2-1|TRBV5-1
CASSLETGSSNEQFF
TGCGCCAGCAGCTTGGAGACAGGGTCGAGCAATGAGCAGTTCTTC
>TRBD1|.|TRBJ1-1|TRBV20-1
CSASSGQGNTEAFF
TGCAGTGCTAGTTCTGGACAGGGGAACACTGAAGCTTTCTTT
>TRBD2|.|TRBJ2-7|TRBV15
CATSREGLAGASYEQYF
TGTGCCACCAGCAGAGAGGGGCTAGCGGGAGCCTCCTACGAGCAGTACTTC
>.|.|TRBJ1-4|TRBV6-5
CASTGRGEKLFF
TGTGCCAGTACAGGGAGGGGTGAAAAACTGTTTTTT
>.|few|TRBJ2-7|TRBV4-1
CASSQRQYYEQYF
TGCGCCAGCAGCCAAAGGCAGTACTACGAGCAGTACTTC
>.|few|TRBJ2-3|TRBV7-9
CASVGNTDTQYF
TGTGCCAGCGTGGGGAACACAGATACGCAGTATTTT
>.|.|TRBJ2-2|TRBV28
CASSITGLDTGELFF
TGTGCCAGCAGCATTACAGGGTTGGACACCGGGGAGCTGTTTTTT
>.|.|TRBJ1-2|TRBV10-3
CAISESGGVDYGYTF
TGTGCCATCAGTGAATCGGGGGGCGTTGACTATGGCTACACCTTC
>.|once|TRBJ1-5|TRBV4-2
CASSPGGLENQPQHF
TGTGCCAGCAGCCCCGGGGGTTTAGAGAATCAGCCCCAGCATTTT
>.|.|TRBJ2-7|TRBV4-1
CASSQSSRVGSEEQYF
TGCGCCAGCAGCCAGTCATCTCGTGTGGGGTCTGAAGAGCAGTACTTC
>TRBD1|.|TRBJ2-5|TRBV19
CASSFTGTGRRETQYF
TGTGCCAGTAGTTTCACCGGGACAGGGCGAAGGGAGACCCAGTACTTC
>.|once|TRBJ2-5|TRBV3-1/TRBV3-2
CASSQVEPPKETQYF
TGTGCCAGCAGCCAAGTCGAGCCGCCCAAGGAGACCCAGTACTTC
>.|.|TRBJ1-6|TRBV6-6
CASSPPEGNSPLHF
TGTGCCAGCAGTCCTCCCGAGGGGAATTCACCCCTCCACTTT
>.|.|TRBJ2-5|TRBV10-2
CASKLGVTETQYF
TGCGCCAGCAAACTTGGGGTTACAGAGACCCAGTACTTC
>.|few|TRBJ2-2|TRBV5-1
CASSLARANTGELFF
TGCGCCAGCAGCTTGGCCAGGGCGAACACCGGGGAGCTGTTTTTT
>TRBD1|.|TRBJ1-5|TRBV28
CASSPNQGAWQPQHF
TGTGCCAGCAGTCCCAACCAGGGGGCTTGGCAGCCCCAGCATTTT
>.|.|TRBJ1-1|TRBV7-6
CASSEPRVRSNTEAFF
TGTGCCAGCAGCGAGCCCCGGGTCCGTTCGAACACTGAAGCTTTCTTT